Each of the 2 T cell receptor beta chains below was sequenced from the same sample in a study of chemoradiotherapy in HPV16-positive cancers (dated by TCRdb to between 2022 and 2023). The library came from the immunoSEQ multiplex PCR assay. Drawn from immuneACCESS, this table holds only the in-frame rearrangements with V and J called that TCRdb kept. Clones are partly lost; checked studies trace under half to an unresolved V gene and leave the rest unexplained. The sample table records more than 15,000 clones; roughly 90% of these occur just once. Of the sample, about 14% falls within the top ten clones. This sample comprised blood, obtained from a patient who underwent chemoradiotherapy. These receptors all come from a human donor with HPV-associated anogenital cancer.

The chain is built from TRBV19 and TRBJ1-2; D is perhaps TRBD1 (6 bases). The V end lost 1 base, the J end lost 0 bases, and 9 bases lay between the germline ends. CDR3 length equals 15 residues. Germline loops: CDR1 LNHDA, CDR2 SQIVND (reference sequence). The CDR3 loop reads CASSIARTANYGYTF. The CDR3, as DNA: TGTGCCAGTAGTATAGCTAGGACAGCTAACTATGGCTACACCTTC.

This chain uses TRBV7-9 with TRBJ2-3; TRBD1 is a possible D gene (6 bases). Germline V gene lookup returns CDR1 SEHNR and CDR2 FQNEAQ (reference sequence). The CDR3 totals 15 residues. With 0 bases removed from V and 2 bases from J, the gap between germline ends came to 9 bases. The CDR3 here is CASSLAGGVTDTQYF. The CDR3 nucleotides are TGTGCCAGCAGCTTAGCAGGGGGAGTCACAGATACGCAGTATTTT.